A selection of T cell receptor beta chains follows, all from one sample in a study of tumor-infiltrating lymphocytes in localized non-small cell lung cancer. Sequencing used immunoSEQ multiplex PCR; TCRdb keeps in-frame clones, though not all of them. This repertoire shows approximately 10,000 clones, almost 70% found once; its top ten account for 9.4%. Material for sequencing was uninvolved lung tissue not adjacent to the tumor. Receptor source: a human donor with non-small cell lung cancer. The CDR3 runs from the conserved cysteine through the conserved F or W. The D gene is left open where the match is weak. A clone size is listed for some rows: how often the clone was seen (once, few, many), or a class if it is expanded.

d_gene	abundance	j_gene	v_gene	len	CDR3aa	CDR3nt
-	-	TRBJ1-5	TRBV29-1	13	CSVGTAFNQPQHF	TGCAGCGTTGGGACAGCCTTTAATCAGCCCCAGCATTTT
-	-	TRBJ2-3	TRBV30	12	CAWKRRTDTQYF	TGTGCCTGGAAGCGGCGCACAGATACGCAGTATTTT
-	-	TRBJ2-3	TRBV4-3	13	CASSQAQGDTQYF	TGCGCCAGCAGCCAAGCTCAGGGCGATACGCAGTATTTT
-	-	TRBJ1-2	TRBV5-1	15	CASSDPQGDPYGYTF	TGCGCCAGCAGCGATCCCCAGGGAGACCCCTATGGCTACACCTTC
-	-	TRBJ1-1	TRBV6-5	15	CASSYSTPGNTEAFF	TGTGCCAGCAGTTACTCGACGCCGGGGAACACTGAAGCTTTCTTT
TRBD2	-	TRBJ2-1	TRBV4-1	15	CASSQGMWEGHEQFF	TGCGCCAGCAGCCAAGGGATGTGGGAGGGCCATGAGCAGTTCTTC
-	-	TRBJ1-2	TRBV6-5	13	CASSYSYLRGYTF	TGTGCCAGCAGTTACTCTTACCTGCGTGGCTACACCTTC
-	-	TRBJ1-2	TRBV4-1	13	CASRRDGSYGYTF	TGCGCCAGCAGAAGGGACGGGAGTTATGGCTACACCTTC
-	-	TRBJ1-5	TRBV18	13	CASSPSGDQPQHF	TGTGCCAGCTCACCATCAGGGGATCAGCCCCAGCATTTT
TRBD1	-	TRBJ2-1	TRBV7-2	12	CASSLQGALLFF	TGTGCCAGCAGCTTACAGGGGGCGCTTCTGTTCTTC
-	-	TRBJ1-2	TRBV30	12	CAWMGDSTGYTF	TGTGCCTGGATGGGGGATTCGACTGGCTACACCTTC
-	large	TRBJ1-2	TRBV28	16	CASSETSTGNSYGYTF	TGTGCCAGCAGCGAAACTTCGACGGGAAACAGCTATGGCTACACCTTC
TRBD2	medium-sized	TRBJ2-1	TRBV2	16	CASSEVGLAGYNEQFF	TGTGCCAGCAGTGAAGTTGGGCTAGCGGGGTACAATGAGCAGTTCTTC
TRBD1	few	TRBJ2-7	TRBV5-1	14	CASSLGDSTYEQYF	TGCGCCAGCAGCTTGGGGGACAGCACCTACGAGCAGTACTTC
TRBD2	-	TRBJ2-7	TRBV2	15	CASSEWREASYEQYF	TGTGCCAGCAGTGAGTGGCGGGAGGCATCCTACGAGCAGTACTTC
-	-	TRBJ2-7	TRBV4-3	15	CASSQGRGGGYEQYF	TGCGCCAGCAGCCAAGGTAGGGGCGGAGGATACGAGCAGTACTTC
TRBD2	-	TRBJ2-7	TRBV5-1	13	CASGGEGGHEQYF	TGCGCCAGCGGTGGGGAGGGAGGTCACGAGCAGTACTTC